This T cell receptor (beta chain) was recovered during a study of blood T cells in healthy people across ages. In regard to this clonotype: Its antigen remains unknown.

The germline CDR1 and CDR2 sequences are SNHLY and FYNNEI. CDR3 length equals 15 residues. With V trimmed by 6 bases and J by 1 base, 5 bases remained unmatched. General study results and limits: As naive T cell percentage varied, TCR beta diversity correlated strongly with it.

Primers used in a second PCR of about 6 to 11 cycles were a sample-barcoded 5' primer and a J-beta primer mix. TCRdb re-derived calls from the 5' RACE reads in MiXCR, one entry per CDR3 protein. The sample holds some 1.7 million distinct CDR3 sequences; approximately 28% are singletons and the top ten take 7.7%. The sequence came from a young woman in good health. Sequenced input: blood. The chain uses TRBV2 and TRBJ2-5; 10 bases map to TRBD2. CDR3 DNA sequence: TGTGCCAGCAGGGGCTCTAGCGGGGGCCAAGAGACCCAGTACTTC. Amino acids: CASRGSSGGQETQYF. Full variable domain (missing parts from reference TRBV2 and TRBJ2-5): EPEVTQTPSHQVTQMGQEVILRCVPISNHLYFYWYRQILGQKVEFLVSFYNNEISEKSEIFDDQFSVERPDGSNFTLKIRSTKLEDSAMYFCASRGSSGGQETQYFGPGTRLLVL.